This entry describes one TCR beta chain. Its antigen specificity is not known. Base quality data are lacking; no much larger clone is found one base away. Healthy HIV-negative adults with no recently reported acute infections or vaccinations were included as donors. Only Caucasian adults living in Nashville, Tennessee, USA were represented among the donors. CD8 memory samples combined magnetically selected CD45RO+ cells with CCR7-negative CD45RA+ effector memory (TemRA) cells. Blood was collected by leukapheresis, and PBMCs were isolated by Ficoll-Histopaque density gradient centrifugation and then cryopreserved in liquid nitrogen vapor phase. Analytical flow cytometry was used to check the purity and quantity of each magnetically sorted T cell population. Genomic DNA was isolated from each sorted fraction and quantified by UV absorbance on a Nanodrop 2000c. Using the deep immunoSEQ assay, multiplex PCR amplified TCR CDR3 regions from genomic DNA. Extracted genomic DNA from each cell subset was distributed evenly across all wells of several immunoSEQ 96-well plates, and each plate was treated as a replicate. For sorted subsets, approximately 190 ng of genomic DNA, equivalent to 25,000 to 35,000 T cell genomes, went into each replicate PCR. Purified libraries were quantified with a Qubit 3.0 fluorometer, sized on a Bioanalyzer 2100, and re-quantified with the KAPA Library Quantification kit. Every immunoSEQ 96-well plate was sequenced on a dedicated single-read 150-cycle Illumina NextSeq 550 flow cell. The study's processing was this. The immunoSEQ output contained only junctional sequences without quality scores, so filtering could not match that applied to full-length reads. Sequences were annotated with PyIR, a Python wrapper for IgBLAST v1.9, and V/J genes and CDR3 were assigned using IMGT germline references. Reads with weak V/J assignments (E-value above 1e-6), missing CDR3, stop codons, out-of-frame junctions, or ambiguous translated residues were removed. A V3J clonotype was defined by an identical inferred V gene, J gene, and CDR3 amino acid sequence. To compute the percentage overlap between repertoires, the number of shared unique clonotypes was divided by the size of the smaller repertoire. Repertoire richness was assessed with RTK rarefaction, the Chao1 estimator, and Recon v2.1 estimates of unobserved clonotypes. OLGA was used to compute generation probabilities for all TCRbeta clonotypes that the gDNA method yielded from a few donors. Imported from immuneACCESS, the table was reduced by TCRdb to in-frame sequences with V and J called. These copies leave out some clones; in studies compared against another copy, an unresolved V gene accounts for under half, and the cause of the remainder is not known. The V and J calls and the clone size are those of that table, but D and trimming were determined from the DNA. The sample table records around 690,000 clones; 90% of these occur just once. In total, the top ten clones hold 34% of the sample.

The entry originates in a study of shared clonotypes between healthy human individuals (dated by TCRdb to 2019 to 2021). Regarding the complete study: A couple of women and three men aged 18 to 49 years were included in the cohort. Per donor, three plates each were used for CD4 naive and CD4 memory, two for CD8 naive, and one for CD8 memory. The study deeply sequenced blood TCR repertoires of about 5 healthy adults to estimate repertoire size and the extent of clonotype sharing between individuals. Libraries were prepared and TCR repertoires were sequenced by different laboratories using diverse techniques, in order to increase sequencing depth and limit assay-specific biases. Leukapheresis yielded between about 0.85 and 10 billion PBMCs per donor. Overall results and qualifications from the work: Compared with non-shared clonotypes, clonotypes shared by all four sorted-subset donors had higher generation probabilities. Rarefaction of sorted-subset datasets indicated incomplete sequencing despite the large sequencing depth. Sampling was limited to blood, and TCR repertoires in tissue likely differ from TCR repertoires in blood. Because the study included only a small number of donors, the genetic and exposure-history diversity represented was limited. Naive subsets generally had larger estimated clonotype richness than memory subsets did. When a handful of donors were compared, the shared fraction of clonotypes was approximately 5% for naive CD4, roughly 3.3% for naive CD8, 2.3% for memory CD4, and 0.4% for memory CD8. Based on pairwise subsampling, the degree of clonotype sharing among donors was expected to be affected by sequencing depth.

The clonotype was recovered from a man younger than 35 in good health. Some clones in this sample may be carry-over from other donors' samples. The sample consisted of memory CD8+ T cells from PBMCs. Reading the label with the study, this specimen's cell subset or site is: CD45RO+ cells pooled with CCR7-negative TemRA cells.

This receptor has the CDR3 CASSFLGTTGFHEQYF. The bases read TGTGCCAGCAGTTTTTTAGGGACCACAGGGTTCCACGAGCAGTACTTC. The rearrangement combines TRBV27 with TRBJ2-7; the D region possibly corresponds to TRBD1 (6 bases align). The CDR3 goes from the cysteine to the phenylalanine over 16 residues. Only the CDR3 portion is preserved as DNA: 48 bases, with reading frame beginning at the first base. Trimming takes 3 bases from V and 5 bases from J, and the germline ends sit 20 bases apart. The germline V gene encodes CDR1 MNHEY and CDR2 SMNVEV (reference sequence).